One T cell receptor beta chain is described in this entry. The PCR had 60 Vbeta and 13 Jbeta primers. The data were produced by immunoSEQ multiplex PCR, yet TCRdb's version contains in-frame clones alone and is incomplete. The data contain about 190,000 clones, roughly 80% of them singletons. These data are taken from a study of cytomegalovirus exposure and HLA in healthy donors. The germline gives CDR1 MNHEY, CDR2 SVGAGI. The CDR3 length is 11 residues. The V end lost 6 bases, the J end lost 5 bases, and 7 bases lay between the germline ends. Sequencing was done on a sample of PBMCs. The chain has TRBV6-5 and TRBJ2-5; D unclear. This TCR was recovered from a man between 40 and 49 years old in good health and CMV-seropositive. This CDR3 is CASRRMETQYF. Written as DNA, the CDR3 is TGTGCCAGCAGGAGGATGGAGACCCAGTACTTC.